This T cell receptor beta chain was observed in a study of blood T cell repertoires in COVID-19. The wider study: Acute-phase and convalescent COVID-19 samples originated in the United States, Italy and Spain. Nucleic acid was either cDNA or gDNA, and it came from T cells, B-cell-depleted T cells, or PBMCs.

In the authors' methods: Amplification from reference gene primers served as the basis for estimated nucleated cell counts. Sequencing used immunoSEQ multiplex PCR; TCRdb keeps in-frame clones, though not all of them. The V and J calls and clone size were taken over from that table, and D and trimming were inferred from the DNA. The sample has about 270,000 clones; roughly 84% are singletons. Per the germline V gene, CDR1 is MNHEY and CDR2 is SMNVEV (reference sequence). The trim removed 4 bases at V and 10 bases at J, leaving 13 bases unmatched. The CDR3 contains 17 residues. Sequenced material: peripheral blood. The chain combines TRBV27 with TRBJ2-1, with 13 bases that match TRBD2. The receptor was isolated from a woman aged 18-29 years with acute or convalescent COVID-19. CDR3 sequence (DNA): TGTGCCAGCAGTTGGACTAGCGGGAGTACATTTAGAGAGGAGCAGTTCTTC. Translating gives CASSWTSGSTFREEQFF.